A selection of T cell receptor beta chains follows, all from one sample in a study of beta chain features in type 1 diabetes. TCRdb's table, derived via immunoSEQ multiplex PCR, lists solely in-frame clones and lacks some. The sample holds a few hundred thousand clones, over 12% seen once. What was sequenced was naive CD4+ T cells from blood. The receptor source for this set is a woman younger than 30 in good health. CDR3s include the opening cysteine and the closing phenylalanine or tryptophan. The D gene is left open where the match is weak. Not all rows give a size; the values are once, few, many and, for expanded clones, a class.

J | V | size | D | DNA | CDR3
TRBJ1-2 | TRBV25-1 | - | TRBD1 | TGTGCCAGCAGTGAACAGCGGAGGTCAGGGGGAAAGTATGGCTACACCTTC | CASSEQRRSGGKYGYTF
TRBJ2-3 | TRBV10-3 | - | - | TGTGCCATCAGTGACGGCACAGATACGCAGTATTTT | CAISDGTDTQYF
TRBJ2-3 | TRBV28 | few | - | TGTGCCAGCAGTTTATCAGGCAGGGGCACAGATACGCAGTATTTT | CASSLSGRGTDTQYF
TRBJ1-1 | TRBV6-1 | - | - | TGTGCCAGCAGGACCAACAGGGACACTGAAGCTTTCTTT | CASRTNRDTEAFF
TRBJ2-7 | TRBV29-1 | - | - | TGCAGCGGCCGACAGGCCTCGGCAGGCGAGCAGTACTTC | CSGRQASAGEQYF
TRBJ2-1 | TRBV4-2 | few | TRBD2 | TGTGCCAGCAGCCAAGCCCTAGCGGGAGGGCCCTACAATGAGCAGTTCTTC | CASSQALAGGPYNEQFF
TRBJ2-6 | TRBV7-9 | - | - | TGTGCCAGCAGCTTAAACCCGGCAGGGACTGGGGCCAACGTCCTGACTTTC | CASSLNPAGTGANVLTF
TRBJ1-5 | TRBV7-9 | few | - | TGTGCCAGCATCACAATCCCGGGGAGTCTTAGCAATCAGCCCCAGCATTTT | CASITIPGSLSNQPQHF
TRBJ2-4 | TRBV28 | - | - | TGTGCCAGCGGGGAGGCTGGTTCCAAAAACATTCAGTACTTC | CASGEAGSKNIQYF
TRBJ2-7 | TRBV11-2 | - | TRBD2 | TGTGCCAGCAGCGCCACTGGTCGGGGGGATCCGCGGCAGTACTTC | CASSATGRGDPRQYF
TRBJ1-2 | TRBV25-1 | - | TRBD1 | TGTGCCAGCAGATCCCAGGGGGACTATGGCTACACCTTC | CASRSQGDYGYTF
TRBJ2-5 | TRBV7-2 | few | TRBD2 | TGTGCCAGCAGCTATAGCGGGAGACCGGAGACCCAGTACTTC | CASSYSGRPETQYF
TRBJ2-7 | TRBV7-6 | few | TRBD2 | TGTGCCAGCAGTACTAGCGGGAGCCCCTACGAGCAGTACTTC | CASSTSGSPYEQYF
TRBJ2-1 | TRBV6-5 | - | TRBD2 | TGTGCCAGCAGTTACTCGATAGCGGGAGGGATGAATGAGCAGTTCTTC | CASSYSIAGGMNEQFF
TRBJ2-1 | TRBV5-1 | - | - | TGCGCCAGCAGCTTGGGCTCGGGTCCCGTCACTTACAATGAGCAGTTCTTC | CASSLGSGPVTYNEQFF
TRBJ1-1 | TRBV20-1 | few | - | TGCAGTGCTAATAGAGACACTGAAGCTTTCTTT | CSANRDTEAFF
TRBJ2-1 | TRBV28 | - | TRBD2 | TGTGCCAGCAGTTTCCAGGGACTAGCGCGTAATGAGCAGTTCTTC | CASSFQGLARNEQFF
TRBJ2-3 | TRBV30 | - | - | TGTGCCTGGAGTGACAGGGTCACAGATACGCAGTATTTT | CAWSDRVTDTQYF
TRBJ2-1 | TRBV11-2 | - | TRBD1 | TGTGCCAGCAGACCAGGGGGCGCGTCTTACAATGAGCAGTTCTTC | CASRPGGASYNEQFF
TRBJ1-2 | TRBV15 | few | - | TGTGCCACCAGCAGAGATCAACAATTTCATGGCTACACCTTC | CATSRDQQFHGYTF
TRBJ2-1 | TRBV28 | - | - | TGTGCCAGCAGTGTCAACAATGAGCAGTTCTTC | CASSVNNEQFF
TRBJ2-2 | TRBV7-9 | - | - | TGTGCCAGCCCCCTAGAGAACACCGGGGAGCTGTTTTTT | CASPLENTGELFF
TRBJ1-2 | TRBV4-2 | - | TRBD1 | TGTGCCAGCAGCCAAGTGGAGACAGGGGCCTATGGCTACACCTTC | CASSQVETGAYGYTF
TRBJ2-7 | TRBV10-3 | - | - | TGTGCCATCGCTACAGGGCCCTACGAGCAGTACTTC | CAIATGPYEQYF
TRBJ2-3 | TRBV18 | - | TRBD1 | TGTGCCAGCTCCCCCGACAGGGGCACAGATACGCAGTATTTT | CASSPDRGTDTQYF
TRBJ2-7 | TRBV7-2 | - | TRBD1 | TGTGCCAGCAGCTCAGACAGGGCTAGGAACGAGCAGTACTTC | CASSSDRARNEQYF
TRBJ2-1 | TRBV2 | few | TRBD2 | TGTGCCAGCGAAAGGACTAGCGTCATCAATGAGCAGTTCTTC | CASERTSVINEQFF
TRBJ1-1 | TRBV7-9 | - | TRBD1 | TGTGCCAGCAGCACGGGGACAGGGGGCGGGGAAGCTTTCTTT | CASSTGTGGGEAFF
TRBJ1-4 | TRBV28 | few | - | TGTGCCAGCAGTCGCCCTGGGCAGGGTAGCGAAAAACTGTTTTTT | CASSRPGQGSEKLFF
TRBJ2-5 | TRBV7-3 | - | TRBD1 | TGTGCCAGCAGCGCACAGGGGCGGGAGACCCAGTACTTC | CASSAQGRETQYF
TRBJ1-1 | TRBV6-6 | few | - | TGTGCATCTGGACTGTTGATGAACACTGAAGCTTTCTTT | CASGLLMNTEAFF
TRBJ2-1 | TRBV30 | - | TRBD1 | TGTGCCTCGCACAGGGGTTCGGGGAATGAGCAGTTCTTC | CASHRGSGNEQFF
TRBJ2-1 | TRBV28 | few | - | TGTGCCACCCAGACTAGGAGCTCCTACAATGAGCAGTTCTTC | CATQTRSSYNEQFF
TRBJ1-5 | TRBV30 | few | - | TGTGCCTGGAGTGCCCGGACAGACAATCAGCCCCAGCATTTT | CAWSARTDNQPQHF
TRBJ2-5 | TRBV10-3 | - | - | TGTGCCATCAGGAGCGAACAAGAGACCCAGTACTTC | CAIRSEQETQYF
TRBJ2-1 | TRBV30 | - | TRBD2 | TGTGCCTGGAGTGGCCATCCGGGACTAGCAGGGCAGTTCTTC | CAWSGHPGLAGQFF
TRBJ2-1 | TRBV30 | few | - | TGTGCCTGGAGCCGGCGGGGACAGATCTACAATGAGCAGTTCTTC | CAWSRRGQIYNEQFF
TRBJ2-7 | TRBV27 | few | TRBD1 | TGTGCCAGCAGTTTGCGGGACAGGGGGTCCTACGAGCAGTACTTC | CASSLRDRGSYEQYF
TRBJ2-1 | TRBV28 | few | TRBD1 | TGTGCCAGCAGTTTGGTGCAAACAGGGGGCGCGTTCTTC | CASSLVQTGGAFF
TRBJ2-5 | TRBV5-6 | - | - | TGTGCCAGCAGCTTGGGTCGGGAGACCCAGTACTTC | CASSLGRETQYF
TRBJ2-7 | TRBV29-1 | - | TRBD1 | TGCAGCGTCCGGGACAGGGTATCCGAGCAGTACTTC | CSVRDRVSEQYF
TRBJ1-2 | TRBV28 | few | TRBD1 | TGTGCCAGCAGTCGCCTGACAGGGTCTTCATATGGCTACACCTTC | CASSRLTGSSYGYTF